This T cell receptor (beta chain) was profiled in a study of regulatory T cells in long-lasting Graves disease. Study overall: Positive TSH receptor antibodies alongside over 5 years of antithyroid drugs were what marked Graves' disease as persistent.

This CDR3 has 12 amino acids. The germline V gene encodes CDR1 MNHNS and CDR2 SASEGT. Trimming left V 5 bases short and J 4 bases short, with 9 bases between. HTBI primers from iRepertoire and Arm-PCR of CDR3 regions yielded the TCR beta libraries. Authors' data handling: Spanning all samples, the identified segments comprised approximately 60 TRBV and around 15 TRBJ. TCRdb itself ran the multiplex PCR reads through MiXCR, one entry per CDR3 protein. The V and J calls reflect TCRdb's pipeline rather than the authors' work. The table records about 470,000 distinct CDR3 sequences, around a fifth of them present only once. Study results and caveats: Persistent Graves' patients possessed reduced TCR diversity relative to recently diagnosed ones.

A word on this clonotype: Antigen unknown.

Time point denoted: persistent/refractory GD, antithyroid drugs over 5 years with positive TRAb. RNA isolated from PBMCs was used to make the TCR library. Material: peripheral blood mononuclear cells (PBMCs), obtained when the disease was refractory, from a patient treated with antithyroid drugs. This TCR was recovered from a female donor with Graves disease. The chain recombines TRBV6-1 with TRBJ2-7; no clear D gene. The CDR3 loop is CASSPNMYEQYF. CDR3 coding DNA: TGTGCCAGCAGTCCTAACATGTACGAGCAGTACTTC.